These T cell receptor beta chains were read from a single sample in a study of vaccination and CD4 T cells after COVID-19. For these receptors, no antigen is known. TCRdb re-called the PCR reads through MiXCR, storing one row per CDR3 protein. This table has more than 25,000 distinct CDR3 sequences, 62% appearing once. The input for sequencing was CD4+ T cells from blood, cultured in vitro, taken after SARS-CoV-2 vaccination. These receptors were collected from a human donor who received a COVID-19 vaccine. Both conserved end residues are part of each CDR3. A D gene is named only where the DNA matches it firmly. Rows give clone size only sometimes, using once, few, many, or a class for an expanded clone.

cdr3_aa: CASIGQGSSGANVLTF
cdr3_nt: TGTGCCAGTATTGGACAGGGGTCGTCTGGGGCCAACGTCCTGACTTTC
clone_size: -
d_call: TRBD1
j_call: TRBJ2-6
v_call: TRBV19

cdr3_aa: CAGSLLGRDNSPLHF
cdr3_nt: TGTGCCGGCAGTTTACTGGGACGGGATAATTCACCCCTCCACTTT
clone_size: -
d_call: -
j_call: TRBJ1-6
v_call: TRBV28

cdr3_aa: CASSLMGGNTIYF
cdr3_nt: TGTGCCAGCAGTTTGATGGGAGGAAACACCATATATTTT
clone_size: few
d_call: -
j_call: TRBJ1-3
v_call: TRBV12-3/TRBV12-4

cdr3_aa: CSARDLAGGILLQETQYF
cdr3_nt: TGCAGTGCTAGAGATCTAGCGGGGGGCATACTTTTACAAGAGACCCAGTACTTC
clone_size: -
d_call: TRBD2
j_call: TRBJ2-5
v_call: TRBV20-1

cdr3_aa: CASSLSVAGELFF
cdr3_nt: TGTGCCAGCAGTTTATCGGTGGCCGGGGAGCTGTTTTTT
clone_size: few
d_call: -
j_call: TRBJ2-2
v_call: TRBV27

cdr3_aa: CASSGGSGNTIYF
cdr3_nt: TGTGCCAGCAGTGGGGGCTCTGGAAACACCATATATTTT
clone_size: -
d_call: -
j_call: TRBJ1-3
v_call: TRBV2

cdr3_aa: CASGLRDEGRGYTF
cdr3_nt: TGTGCTAGTGGTTTGCGAGATGAGGGTCGTGGCTACACCTTC
clone_size: -
d_call: -
j_call: TRBJ1-2
v_call: TRBV12-5

cdr3_aa: CASSLEGLNSPLHF
cdr3_nt: TGTGCCAGCAGCTTAGAGGGACTAAATTCACCCCTCCACTTT
clone_size: -
d_call: -
j_call: TRBJ1-6
v_call: TRBV7-9

cdr3_aa: CASSQDYRGETQYF
cdr3_nt: TGTGCCAGCAGCCAAGACTACAGGGGAGAGACCCAGTACTTC
clone_size: -
d_call: TRBD1
j_call: TRBJ2-5
v_call: TRBV4-2

cdr3_aa: CASSRQGTAFF
cdr3_nt: TGTGCCAGCAGCCGACAGGGCACCGCTTTCTTT
clone_size: -
d_call: TRBD1
j_call: TRBJ1-1
v_call: TRBV27

cdr3_aa: CASKAGETQYF
cdr3_nt: TGTGCCAGCAAGGCCGGGGAGACCCAGTACTTC
clone_size: -
d_call: -
j_call: TRBJ2-5
v_call: TRBV6-1

cdr3_aa: CASSLSAGGGDDTQYF
cdr3_nt: TGTGCCAGCAGCTTATCTGCAGGGGGGGGTGATGATACGCAGTATTTT
clone_size: -
d_call: -
j_call: TRBJ2-3
v_call: TRBV7-2

cdr3_aa: CASSLRQDSEAFF
cdr3_nt: TGCGCCAGCAGCTTGAGACAGGACTCTGAAGCTTTCTTT
clone_size: -
d_call: -
j_call: TRBJ1-1
v_call: TRBV5-1

cdr3_aa: CSARTVGSSYEQYF
cdr3_nt: TGCAGTGCTAGGACAGTGGGAAGCTCCTACGAGCAGTACTTC
clone_size: -
d_call: -
j_call: TRBJ2-7
v_call: TRBV20-1

cdr3_aa: CASRGTWVEDGYTF
cdr3_nt: TGTGCCAGCAGGGGCACTTGGGTAGAAGATGGCTACACCTTC
clone_size: -
d_call: -
j_call: TRBJ1-2
v_call: TRBV6-1

cdr3_aa: CATSGDDRGNYGYTF
cdr3_nt: TGTGCCACCAGTGGTGACGACAGGGGCAATTATGGCTACACCTTC
clone_size: few
d_call: TRBD1
j_call: TRBJ1-2
v_call: TRBV24-1

cdr3_aa: CASSLGLRDRGHEQYF
cdr3_nt: TGTGCCAGCAGCTTAGGGCTCCGGGACAGGGGGCATGAGCAGTACTTC
clone_size: -
d_call: TRBD1
j_call: TRBJ2-7
v_call: TRBV7-8

cdr3_aa: CASSQNMGYEQYF
cdr3_nt: TGTGCCAGCAGCCAAAACATGGGTTACGAGCAGTACTTC
clone_size: -
d_call: -
j_call: TRBJ2-7
v_call: TRBV3-1

cdr3_aa: CSARRRGRNYGYTF
cdr3_nt: TGCAGTGCTAGGCGCAGGGGACGCAACTATGGCTACACCTTC
clone_size: -
d_call: -
j_call: TRBJ1-2
v_call: TRBV20-1

cdr3_aa: CASSQVSGHYGYTF
cdr3_nt: TGTGCCAGCAGCCAAGTGAGTGGACACTATGGCTACACCTTC
clone_size: -
d_call: -
j_call: TRBJ1-2
v_call: TRBV14

cdr3_aa: CASSEPGNYGYTF
cdr3_nt: TGTGCCAGCAGTGAACCGGGTAACTATGGCTACACCTTC
clone_size: -
d_call: -
j_call: TRBJ1-2
v_call: TRBV2

cdr3_aa: CASSPFMRGAYNEQFF
cdr3_nt: TGTGCCAGCAGCCCCTTCATGAGGGGGGCTTACAATGAGCAGTTCTTC
clone_size: -
d_call: -
j_call: TRBJ2-1
v_call: TRBV7-9

cdr3_aa: CASSLDRGSLETQYF
cdr3_nt: TGTGCCAGCAGCTTAGATCGGGGTAGTCTGGAGACCCAGTACTTC
clone_size: -
d_call: -
j_call: TRBJ2-5
v_call: TRBV11-3

cdr3_aa: CASSKESPHQGYTF
cdr3_nt: TGTGCCAGCAGCAAGGAGTCCCCTCATCAGGGCTACACCTTC
clone_size: few
d_call: -
j_call: TRBJ1-2
v_call: TRBV21-1

cdr3_aa: CASSPGQKDYEQYF
cdr3_nt: TGTGCCAGCAGTCCCGGACAGAAAGACTACGAGCAGTACTTC
clone_size: few
d_call: -
j_call: TRBJ2-7
v_call: TRBV6-1

cdr3_aa: CASSTFSAGNTGELFF
cdr3_nt: TGTGCCAGCAGTACTTTTTCGGCAGGGAACACCGGGGAGCTGTTTTTT
clone_size: few
d_call: -
j_call: TRBJ2-2
v_call: TRBV25-1

cdr3_aa: CASSHIGAPYGYTF
cdr3_nt: TGTGCCAGTAGTCATATCGGGGCCCCATATGGCTACACCTTC
clone_size: -
d_call: -
j_call: TRBJ1-2
v_call: TRBV19

cdr3_aa: CASSKLGGEQFF
cdr3_nt: TGTGCCAGCAGTAAACTGGGGGGTGAGCAGTTCTTC
clone_size: -
d_call: -
j_call: TRBJ2-1
v_call: TRBV6-1

cdr3_aa: CASSIDFSGSNYGYTF
cdr3_nt: TGTGCCAGTAGTATAGATTTTTCGGGCAGCAACTATGGCTACACCTTC
clone_size: few
d_call: -
j_call: TRBJ1-2
v_call: TRBV19

cdr3_aa: CASSRTSGGPRIYEQYF
cdr3_nt: TGTGCCAGCAGCCGGACTAGCGGGGGGCCGCGTATCTACGAGCAGTACTTC
clone_size: -
d_call: TRBD2
j_call: TRBJ2-7
v_call: TRBV7-2

cdr3_aa: CAGHTRGGPTYEQYF
cdr3_nt: TGTGCCGGACATACTAGGGGAGGTCCCACCTACGAGCAGTACTTC
clone_size: -
d_call: -
j_call: TRBJ2-7
v_call: TRBV9

cdr3_aa: CATSDLKFQGQETQYF
cdr3_nt: TGTGCCACCAGTGATTTAAAGTTCCAGGGGCAAGAGACCCAGTACTTC
clone_size: -
d_call: -
j_call: TRBJ2-5
v_call: TRBV24-1

cdr3_aa: CASSSDGLGRGKETQYF
cdr3_nt: TGTGCCAGCAGTTCAGACGGACTAGGGCGGGGGAAAGAGACCCAGTACTTC
clone_size: -
d_call: TRBD2
j_call: TRBJ2-5
v_call: TRBV27

cdr3_aa: CSARETGRGALSPLHF
cdr3_nt: TGCAGTGCTAGAGAAACAGGGCGGGGTGCCCTGTCACCCCTCCACTTT
clone_size: few
d_call: -
j_call: TRBJ1-6
v_call: TRBV20-1

cdr3_aa: CASSSPPSGGEQFF
cdr3_nt: TGTGCCAGCAGTTCACCCCCCAGCGGGGGTGAGCAGTTCTTC
clone_size: few
d_call: TRBD2
j_call: TRBJ2-1
v_call: TRBV6-5

cdr3_aa: CAWSPLDGGASETQYF
cdr3_nt: TGTGCCTGGAGTCCCCTCGACGGGGGGGCCTCGGAGACCCAGTACTTC
clone_size: -
d_call: TRBD2
j_call: TRBJ2-5
v_call: TRBV30

cdr3_aa: CASSLRRAGGYTF
cdr3_nt: TGTGCCAGCTCACTACGCCGGGCCGGGGGCTACACCTTC
clone_size: -
d_call: -
j_call: TRBJ1-2
v_call: TRBV18

cdr3_aa: CSARDGSGGSYEQYF
cdr3_nt: TGCAGTGCTAGAGATGGTAGCGGGGGCTCCTACGAGCAGTACTTC
clone_size: -
d_call: TRBD2
j_call: TRBJ2-7
v_call: TRBV20-1

cdr3_aa: CASSRGNYNSPLHF
cdr3_nt: TGTGCCAGCAGTCGAGGCAACTATAATTCACCCCTCCACTTT
clone_size: -
d_call: -
j_call: TRBJ1-6
v_call: TRBV25-1

cdr3_aa: CATSRDWTGVYGYTF
cdr3_nt: TGTGCCACCAGCAGAGATTGGACAGGTGTATATGGCTACACCTTC
clone_size: -
d_call: TRBD1
j_call: TRBJ1-2
v_call: TRBV15

cdr3_aa: CATSDTTSGGKETQYF
cdr3_nt: TGTGCCACCAGTGACACTACTAGCGGGGGGAAAGAGACCCAGTACTTC
clone_size: -
d_call: TRBD2
j_call: TRBJ2-5
v_call: TRBV24-1

cdr3_aa: CASSPTGDRGGYTF
cdr3_nt: TGTGCCAGCAGTCCCACAGGGGATAGGGGTGGCTACACCTTC
clone_size: -
d_call: TRBD1
j_call: TRBJ1-2
v_call: TRBV12-3/TRBV12-4

cdr3_aa: CSVALGQESQPQHF
cdr3_nt: TGCAGTGTCGCCTTGGGACAGGAAAGTCAGCCCCAGCATTTT
clone_size: -
d_call: TRBD1
j_call: TRBJ1-5
v_call: TRBV20-1

cdr3_aa: CSALEGSSPTPDQPQHF
cdr3_nt: TGCAGTGCCCTCGAGGGTTCTAGTCCGACCCCCGATCAGCCCCAGCATTTT
clone_size: -
d_call: -
j_call: TRBJ1-5
v_call: TRBV20-1

cdr3_aa: CASSPPFGAYGYTF
cdr3_nt: TGTGCCAGCTCACCACCGTTCGGGGCCTATGGCTACACCTTC
clone_size: -
d_call: -
j_call: TRBJ1-2
v_call: TRBV18

cdr3_aa: CASVMRGADTQYF
cdr3_nt: TGTGCCAGCGTTATGCGGGGGGCGGATACGCAGTATTTT
clone_size: -
d_call: TRBD2
j_call: TRBJ2-3
v_call: TRBV6-1

cdr3_aa: CASSRGAGLQETQYF
cdr3_nt: TGCGCCAGCAGCCGTGGGGCGGGGCTACAAGAGACCCAGTACTTC
clone_size: -
d_call: -
j_call: TRBJ2-5
v_call: TRBV4-1

cdr3_aa: CASSADYSGANVLTF
cdr3_nt: TGCGCCAGCAGCGCCGACTACTCTGGGGCCAACGTCCTGACTTTC
clone_size: few
d_call: -
j_call: TRBJ2-6
v_call: TRBV5-1

cdr3_aa: CSALRTGRQETQYF
cdr3_nt: TGCAGTGCTTTACGGACAGGGCGGCAAGAGACCCAGTACTTC
clone_size: -
d_call: TRBD1
j_call: TRBJ2-5
v_call: TRBV20-1

cdr3_aa: CASSVDRGFAEAFF
cdr3_nt: TGTGCCAGCAGTGTGGACAGGGGGTTCGCTGAAGCTTTCTTT
clone_size: -
d_call: TRBD1
j_call: TRBJ1-1
v_call: TRBV6-1

cdr3_aa: CASTRGDEQYF
cdr3_nt: TGTGCCAGCACTCGGGGGGACGAGCAGTACTTC
clone_size: once
d_call: TRBD2
j_call: TRBJ2-7
v_call: TRBV6-1

cdr3_aa: CASSEAAVVYGYTF
cdr3_nt: TGTGCCAGCAGTGAAGCTGCCGTGGTCTATGGCTACACCTTC
clone_size: -
d_call: -
j_call: TRBJ1-2
v_call: TRBV6-1

cdr3_aa: CASSPGGGNYGYTF
cdr3_nt: TGTGCCAGCAGCCCAGGCGGGGGGAACTATGGCTACACCTTC
clone_size: -
d_call: -
j_call: TRBJ1-2
v_call: TRBV14